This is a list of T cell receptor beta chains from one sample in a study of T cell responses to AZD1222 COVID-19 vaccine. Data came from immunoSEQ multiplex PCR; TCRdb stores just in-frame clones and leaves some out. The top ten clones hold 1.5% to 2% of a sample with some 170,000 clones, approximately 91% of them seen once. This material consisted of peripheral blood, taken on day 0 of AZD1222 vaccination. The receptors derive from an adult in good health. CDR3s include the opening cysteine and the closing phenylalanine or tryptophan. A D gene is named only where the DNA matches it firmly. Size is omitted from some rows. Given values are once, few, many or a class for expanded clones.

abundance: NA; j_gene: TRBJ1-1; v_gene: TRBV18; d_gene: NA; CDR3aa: CASSPTGRTNTEAFF; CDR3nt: TGTGCCAGCTCACCTACGGGACGCACGAACACTGAAGCTTTCTTT
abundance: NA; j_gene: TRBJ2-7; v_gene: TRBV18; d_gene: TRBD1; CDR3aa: CASSPPTGGLDEQYF; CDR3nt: TGTGCCAGCTCACCACCGACAGGGGGCTTGGACGAGCAGTACTTC
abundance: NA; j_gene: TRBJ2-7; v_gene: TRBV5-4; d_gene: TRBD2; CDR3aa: CASSLAGTSGTYEQYF; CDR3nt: TGTGCCAGCAGCTTGGCCGGGACTAGCGGGACCTACGAGCAGTACTTC
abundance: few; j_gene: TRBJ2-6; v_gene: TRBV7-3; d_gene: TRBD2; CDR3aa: CASKRSGGSSGANVLTF; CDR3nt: TGTGCCAGCAAAAGGAGCGGGGGGTCCTCTGGGGCCAACGTCCTGACTTTC
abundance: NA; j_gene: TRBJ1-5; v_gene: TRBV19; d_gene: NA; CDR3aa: CASRNSNQPQHF; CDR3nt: TGTGCCAGTCGAAATAGCAATCAGCCCCAGCATTTT
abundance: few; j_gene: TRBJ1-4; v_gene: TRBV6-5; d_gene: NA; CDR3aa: CASKTGSEKLFF; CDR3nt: TGTGCCAGCAAAACAGGGAGTGAAAAACTGTTTTTT
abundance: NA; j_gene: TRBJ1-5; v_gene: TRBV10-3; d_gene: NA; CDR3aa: CAIADSRSNQPQHF; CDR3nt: TGTGCCATCGCCGACAGCCGGAGCAATCAGCCCCAGCATTTT
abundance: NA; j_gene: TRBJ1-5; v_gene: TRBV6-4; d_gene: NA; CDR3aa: CASSANTAHQPQHF; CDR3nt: TGTGCCAGCAGTGCCAACACAGCACATCAGCCCCAGCATTTT
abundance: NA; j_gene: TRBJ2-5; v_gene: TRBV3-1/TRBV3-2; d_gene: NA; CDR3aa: CASSQEGRREETQYF; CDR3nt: TGTGCCAGCAGCCAGGAAGGGAGACGGGAAGAGACCCAGTACTTC
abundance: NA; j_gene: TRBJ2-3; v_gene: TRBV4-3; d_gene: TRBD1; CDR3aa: CASSQDYRGRTDTQYF; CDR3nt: TGCGCCAGCAGCCAAGATTATAGGGGGCGGACAGATACGCAGTATTTT
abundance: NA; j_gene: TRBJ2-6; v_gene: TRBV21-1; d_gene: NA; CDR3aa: CASSKMVGMGLGSGANVLTF; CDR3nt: TGTGCCAGCAGCAAAATGGTAGGGATGGGCCTAGGCTCTGGGGCCAACGTCCTGACTTTC
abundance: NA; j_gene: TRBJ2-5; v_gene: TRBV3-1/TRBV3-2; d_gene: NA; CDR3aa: CASSPAGTSQETQYF; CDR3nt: TGTGCCAGCAGCCCTGCAGGGACCTCCCAAGAGACCCAGTACTTC
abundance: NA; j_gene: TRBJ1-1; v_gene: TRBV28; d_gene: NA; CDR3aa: CASIPEFGAVNTEAFF; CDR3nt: TGTGCCAGCATTCCTGAATTCGGGGCTGTGAACACTGAAGCTTTCTTT
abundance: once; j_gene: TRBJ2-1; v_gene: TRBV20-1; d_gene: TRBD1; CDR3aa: CSGQGHNEQFF; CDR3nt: TGCAGTGGACAGGGGCACAATGAGCAGTTCTTC
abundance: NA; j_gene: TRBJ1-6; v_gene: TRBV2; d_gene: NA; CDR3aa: CASSGTGTYNSPLHF; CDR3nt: TGTGCCAGCAGCGGGACCGGGACCTATAATTCACCCCTCCACTTT
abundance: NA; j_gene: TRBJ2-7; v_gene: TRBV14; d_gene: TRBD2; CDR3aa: CASSEGLASSYEQYF; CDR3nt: TGTGCCAGCAGCGAAGGACTAGCCAGCTCCTACGAGCAGTACTTC
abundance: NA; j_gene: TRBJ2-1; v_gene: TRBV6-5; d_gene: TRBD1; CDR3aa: CASSYSPGQRNNEQFF; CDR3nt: TGTGCCAGCAGTTACTCGCCGGGACAGAGGAACAATGAGCAGTTCTTC
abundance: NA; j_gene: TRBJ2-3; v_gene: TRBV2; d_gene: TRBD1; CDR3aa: CASNKYRGQTDTQYF; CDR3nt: TGTGCCAGCAATAAGTACAGGGGGCAAACAGATACGCAGTATTTT
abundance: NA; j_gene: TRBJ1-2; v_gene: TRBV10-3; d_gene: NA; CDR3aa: CAISFSQGGEGYTF; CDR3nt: TGTGCCATCAGTTTTTCACAGGGCGGGGAAGGCTACACCTTC
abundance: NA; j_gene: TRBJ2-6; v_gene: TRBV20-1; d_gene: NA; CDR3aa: CSASIGSISSGANVLTF; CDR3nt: TGCAGTGCTAGTATTGGCAGTATAAGCTCTGGGGCCAACGTCCTGACTTTC
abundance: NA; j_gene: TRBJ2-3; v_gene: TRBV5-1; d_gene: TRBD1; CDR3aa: CASSLGQGPADTQYF; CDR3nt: TGCGCCAGCAGCTTGGGACAGGGGCCGGCAGATACGCAGTATTTT
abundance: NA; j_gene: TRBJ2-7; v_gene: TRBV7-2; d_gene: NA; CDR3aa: CASSLGVVISYEQYF; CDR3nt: TGTGCCAGCAGCTTAGGGGTCGTGATTTCCTACGAGCAGTACTTC
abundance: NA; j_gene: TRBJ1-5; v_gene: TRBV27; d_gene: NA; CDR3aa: CASSESAQGWNQPQHF; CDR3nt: TGTGCCAGCAGTGAGTCAGCACAGGGTTGGAATCAGCCCCAGCATTTT
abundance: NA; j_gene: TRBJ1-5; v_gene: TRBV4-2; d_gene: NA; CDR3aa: CASSQARVGHYSNQPQHF; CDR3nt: TGTGCCAGCAGCCAAGCTAGGGTTGGGCACTATAGCAATCAGCCCCAGCATTTT
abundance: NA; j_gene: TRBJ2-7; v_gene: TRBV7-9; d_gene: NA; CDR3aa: CASSLTSYEQYF; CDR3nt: TGTGCCAGCAGCTTAACCTCCTACGAGCAGTACTTC
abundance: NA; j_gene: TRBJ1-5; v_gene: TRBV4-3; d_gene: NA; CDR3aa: CASSQEHRGNQPQHF; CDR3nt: TGCGCCAGCAGCCAAGAACACCGCGGCAATCAGCCCCAGCATTTT
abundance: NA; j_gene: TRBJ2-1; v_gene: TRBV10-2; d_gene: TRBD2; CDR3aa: CASSFVTSGRATNEQFF; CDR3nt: TGCGCCAGCAGTTTCGTGACTAGCGGGAGGGCCACCAATGAGCAGTTCTTC
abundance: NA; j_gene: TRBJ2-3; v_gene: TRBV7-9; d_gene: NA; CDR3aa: CASSFGLNLDTQYF; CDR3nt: TGTGCCAGCAGCTTTGGACTGAACTTAGATACGCAGTATTTT
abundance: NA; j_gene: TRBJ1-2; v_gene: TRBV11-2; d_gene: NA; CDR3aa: CASSLDNLGADFYGYTF; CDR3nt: TGTGCCAGCAGCTTAGATAATCTGGGCGCCGACTTCTATGGCTACACCTTC
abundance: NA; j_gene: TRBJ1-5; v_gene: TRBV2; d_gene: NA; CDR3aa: CASSERDLQPQHF; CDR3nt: TGTGCCAGCAGTGAAAGGGACCTTCAGCCCCAGCATTTT
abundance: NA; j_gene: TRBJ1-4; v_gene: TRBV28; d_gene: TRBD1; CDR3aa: CASRGGTGNMEKLFF; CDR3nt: TGTGCCAGCAGGGGCGGGACAGGGAATATGGAAAAACTGTTTTTT
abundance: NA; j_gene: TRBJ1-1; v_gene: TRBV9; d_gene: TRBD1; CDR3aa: CASSGGQGILTEAFF; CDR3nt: TGTGCCAGCAGCGGAGGACAGGGTATTTTGACTGAAGCTTTCTTT
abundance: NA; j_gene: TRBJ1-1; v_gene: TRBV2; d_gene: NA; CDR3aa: CASPGLVNTEAFF; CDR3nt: TGTGCCAGCCCCGGATTAGTCAACACTGAAGCTTTCTTT
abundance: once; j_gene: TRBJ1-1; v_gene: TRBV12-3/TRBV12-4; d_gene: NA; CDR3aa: CAVGSGTEAFF; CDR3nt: TGTGCCGTAGGTTCCGGCACTGAAGCTTTCTTT
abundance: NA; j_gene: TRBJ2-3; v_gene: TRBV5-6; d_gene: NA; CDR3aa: CASSLGTYTDTQYF; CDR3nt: TGTGCCAGCAGCTTGGGGACCTACACAGATACGCAGTATTTT
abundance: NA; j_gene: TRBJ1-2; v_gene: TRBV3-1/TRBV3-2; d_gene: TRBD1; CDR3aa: CASSPGAGGAGYGYTF; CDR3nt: TGTGCCAGCAGCCCAGGGGCAGGGGGCGCCGGCTATGGCTACACCTTC
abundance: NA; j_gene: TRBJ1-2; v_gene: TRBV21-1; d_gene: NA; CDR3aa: CASTVGYGYTF; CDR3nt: TGTGCCAGCACGGTGGGCTATGGCTACACCTTC
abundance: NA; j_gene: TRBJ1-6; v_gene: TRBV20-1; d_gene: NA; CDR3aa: CSARVGSPLHF; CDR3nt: TGCAGTGCTAGAGTTGGGTCACCCCTCCACTTT
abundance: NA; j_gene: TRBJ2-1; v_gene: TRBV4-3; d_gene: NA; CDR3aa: CASSQDPENNEQFF; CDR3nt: TGCGCCAGCAGCCAAGATCCCGAGAACAATGAGCAGTTCTTC
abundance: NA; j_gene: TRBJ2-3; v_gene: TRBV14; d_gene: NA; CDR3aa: CASSPSSADTQYF; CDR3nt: TGTGCCAGCAGCCCCAGCTCCGCAGATACGCAGTATTTT
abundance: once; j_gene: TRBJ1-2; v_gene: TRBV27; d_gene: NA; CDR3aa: CASTETGAFNYGYTF; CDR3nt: TGTGCCAGCACCGAGACAGGAGCCTTTAACTATGGCTACACCTTC
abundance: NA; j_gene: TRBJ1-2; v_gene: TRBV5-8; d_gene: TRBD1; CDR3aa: CASSDGQGRGYTF; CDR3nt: TGTGCCAGCAGCGATGGACAGGGCCGAGGCTACACCTTC
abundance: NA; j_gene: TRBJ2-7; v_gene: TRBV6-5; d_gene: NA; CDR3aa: CASSAAVEQYF; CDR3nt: TGTGCCAGCAGCGCGGCGGTAGAGCAGTACTTC
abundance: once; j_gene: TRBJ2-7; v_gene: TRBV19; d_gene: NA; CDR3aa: CASSIGPDSEQYF; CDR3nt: TGTGCCAGTAGTATAGGCCCAGACAGTGAGCAGTACTTC
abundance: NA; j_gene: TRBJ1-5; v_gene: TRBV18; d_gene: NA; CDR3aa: CASSYAAPSNQPQHF; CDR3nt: TGTGCCAGCTCATACGCAGCCCCGAGCAATCAGCCCCAGCATTTT
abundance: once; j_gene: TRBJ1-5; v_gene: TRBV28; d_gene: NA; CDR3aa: CASSLVGINQPQHF; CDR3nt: TGTGCCAGCAGTTTAGTGGGGATAAATCAGCCCCAGCATTTT
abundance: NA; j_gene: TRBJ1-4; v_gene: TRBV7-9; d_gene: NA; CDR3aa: CASSRNWEKLFF; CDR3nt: TGTGCCAGCAGCCGCAACTGGGAAAAACTGTTTTTT
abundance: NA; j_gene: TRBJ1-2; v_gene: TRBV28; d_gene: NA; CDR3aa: CASSLQRSSYGYTF; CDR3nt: TGTGCCAGCAGTTTACAGCGAAGTTCCTATGGCTACACCTTC
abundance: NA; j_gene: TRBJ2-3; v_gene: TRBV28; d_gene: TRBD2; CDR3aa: CASSSTGPSGGTDTQYF; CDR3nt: TGTGCCAGCAGCTCCACAGGGCCTAGCGGGGGCACAGATACGCAGTATTTT
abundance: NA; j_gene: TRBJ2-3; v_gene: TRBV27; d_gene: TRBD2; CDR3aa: CASRRLAGGPSTDTQYF; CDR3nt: TGTGCCAGCAGAAGACTAGCGGGAGGGCCGAGCACAGATACGCAGTATTTT